This TCR beta chain was found in a study of OX40 agonist ivuxolimab in advanced cancers. A note on the overall study: Ivuxolimab was a fully human IgG2 agonistic monoclonal antibody targeting the costimulatory receptor OX40 (CD134). Intravenous ivuxolimab was administered to patients every 2 weeks at six dose levels: 0.01, 0.1, 0.3, 1.5, 3 and 10 mg/kg. Peripheral TCRbeta sequencing aimed to test whether ivuxolimab altered TCR sequence diversity and caused clonal T-cell expansion. Patients were allowed to have had prior anti-PD-1, anti-PD-L1 or anti-CTLA-4 therapy, and around 40% of the dose-escalation patients had previously received checkpoint inhibitors. The paper describes the monotherapy dose-escalation part (N of about 47 patients) of the phase I trial of ivuxolimab. Partial responses were achieved by three dose-escalation patients, of whom one had hepatocellular carcinoma and two had cutaneous melanoma. Among the 52 dose-escalation patients, some 20 had hepatocellular carcinoma, 15 or so melanoma, 9 renal cell carcinoma and 9 head and neck cancer. A male proportion of 82.7% and a mean age of approximately 60 years, ranging from roughly 23 to 85, were recorded for the dose-escalation cohort. Points the paper makes about the study in general: In partial responders in the 0.1-3.0 mg/kg groups, normalized peripheral clonal expansion was found to be among the lowest, especially among CD8+ T cells. After ivuxolimab, CD8+ T cells had more expanded clones than CD4+ T cells on average. Low levels of normalized T-cell clonal expansion were also shown by some nonresponding patients. Which antigens the clonally expanded peripheral T cells were specific for was not determined. At doses from 0.1 to 3.0 mg/kg, clonal expansion was seen in both CD4+ and CD8+ blood T cells between baseline and week 6.

The junction carries 12 bases between V and J, which are trimmed by 6 bases and 0 bases respectively. CDR1 LNHDA and CDR2 SQIVND are derived from the germline V gene (reference sequence). The CDR3, cysteine through phenylalanine, is 15 amino acids long. Only CDR3 DNA remains: 45 bases, in frame from the first base. Genomic DNA was extracted from sorted cells for sequencing of the TCRbeta CDR3 region. TCRbeta CDR3 regions were sequenced using the immunoSEQ Assay. TCRdb re-hosts the immuneACCESS table, in-frame sequences only. Its copies lack some clones; in the studies checked, an unresolved V gene accounts for under half of them, and the cause for the rest is not known. The sample includes 90,000 to 100,000 clones, with nearly 90% observed a single time. The top ten clones comprise around 0.16% of the sample. About this clone itself: The antigen it binds to is not known. No much larger clonotype is one base removed from it; base qualities were not supplied.

Patients with a history of autoimmune disease or receiving systemic immunosuppression were excluded from the trial. In every dose cohort, peripheral blood was drawn for TCR sequencing at baseline, cycle 4 day 1, and cycle 7 day 1. Samples were obtained from an open-label, multicenter, first-in-human phase I dose-escalation trial of ivuxolimab. Adults with locally advanced or metastatic melanoma, renal cell carcinoma, hepatocellular carcinoma or head and neck squamous cell carcinoma were enrolled in the trial. Before TCR sequencing, CD4+ and CD8+ T cells were separately sorted from peripheral blood.

Sequences were derived from CD4+ or CD8+ T cells sorted from blood, sampled in a trial of the OX40 agonist ivuxolimab. The chain was built from TRBV19 and TRBJ1-5; TRBD1 could be the D gene, as 5 bases match. The sequence came from an adult with an advanced solid tumor such as melanoma, head and neck, liver or kidney cancer. The bases read TGTGCCAGTAGCCCCAGCAGGGTTAGCAATCAGCCCCAGCATTTT. Its protein reads: CASSPSRVSNQPQHF.